The 23 T cell receptor beta chains reported below all come from one sample, sequenced in a study of circulating CD8 cells and anti-PD-1 response in melanoma. Each library started from roughly 16 ng of total RNA using the QIAseq Immune Repertoire TCR panel. From the reads, TCRdb called clonotypes with MiXCR, one entry per CDR3 protein. The sample lists approximately 1,000 distinct CDR3 sequences; 5.5% to 7.5% were seen once. Live CD3+CD8+TCRalphabeta+ cells were sorted into four subsets by PD-1 and/or TIGIT. Material: CD8+ T cells from PBMCs, obtained at baseline or after one month of anti-PD-1 therapy (not recorded which). The receptors come from a human donor with melanoma.

This clonotype is labeled as medium-sized. The rearrangement joins TRBV5-5 to TRBJ1-2; D is uncertain. The germline gives CDR1 SGHKS, CDR2 YYEKEE (reference sequence). The germline V and J ends were trimmed by 1 base and 2 bases, with 6 bases remaining between them. This CDR3 is built from 13 residues. CDR3 in DNA: TGTGCCAGCAGCTTGTCCCAGAACTATGGCTACACCTTC. Residues: CASSLSQNYGYTF. Using reference TRBV5-5 and TRBJ1-2 for the parts outside the CDR3, the full variable domain is DAGVTQSPTHLIKTRGQQVTLRCSPISGHKSVSWYQQVLGQGPQFIFQYYEKEERGRGNFPDRFSARQFPNYSSELNVNALLLGDSALYLCASSLSQNYGYTFGSGTRLTVV.

By frequency in the sample, this clonotype is large. The chain carries TRBV25-1 and TRBJ1-2; no reliable D call. Germline CDR1 reads MGHDK; CDR2 reads SYGVNS. V dropped 2 bases and J dropped 8 bases, with 18 bases sitting between them. CDR3 length equals 15 residues. In DNA form, the CDR3 reads TGTGCCAGCAGTGAACCTACTGGGCAAACACGGGGCTACACCTTC. Translating it yields CASSEPTGQTRGYTF.

This clonotype is labeled as medium-sized. V usage is TRBV20-1 and J usage is TRBJ2-1; the D is unclear. CDR3 size: 13 residues. Trimming took 6 bases from V and 8 from J, leaving 17 bases between them. CDR1 and CDR2 from the germline V gene are DFQATT and SNEGSKA (reference sequence). DNA of the CDR3: TGCAGTGCCCCGAGACACCGTGCTGATGAGCAGTTCTTC. This codes for CSAPRHRADEQFF.

This clonotype is labeled as large. The rearrangement joins TRBV7-9 to TRBJ2-3; a weak D match, TRBD1 (6 bases). From germline, CDR1 is SEHNR and CDR2 FQNEAQ (reference sequence). Trimming shortened V by 5 bases and J by 2 bases, and 11 bases separated the two germline ends. CDR3 size: 14 residues. This CDR3 reads CASSPGDPTDTQYF. CDR3 DNA: TGTGCCAGCAGCCCAGGGGATCCCACAGATACGCAGTATTTT. Supplemented by reference TRBV7-9 and TRBJ2-3, the full variable domain reads DTGVSQNPRHKITKRGQNVTFRCDPISEHNRLYWYRQTLGQGPEFLTYFQNEAQLEKSRLLSDRFSAERPKGSFSTLEIQRTEQGDSAMYLCASSPGDPTDTQYFGPGTRLTVL.

The chain recombines TRBV19 with TRBJ2-7; tentative D call: TRBD1 (5 bases). The V gene lost 3 bases and the J gene lost 6 bases, with 12 bases spanning the gap. The CDR3 length is 13 residues. Per the germline V gene, CDR1 is LNHDA and CDR2 is SQIVND (reference sequence). Written as DNA, the CDR3 is TGTGCCAGTAGTATGGCAGGGATAGGCGAGCAGTACTTC. Encoded protein: CASSMAGIGEQYF.

This clonotype is deemed large (0.1 to 1%). The genes are TRBV6-2 or TRBV6-3 and TRBJ2-2; no definite D call. V lost 8 bases, J lost 3 bases, and 13 bases lay in between. CDR3 length: 14 amino acids. Germline loops: CDR1 MNHEY, CDR2 SVGEGT. The CDR3 region is CASDPPGDTGELFF. DNA for the CDR3: TGTGCCAGCGATCCCCCTGGGGACACCGGGGAGCTGTTTTTT.

This clonotype ranks as large. V gene TRBV9 combines with J gene TRBJ2-7; D could derive from TRBD1 or TRBD2 (5 bases each). The V gene lost 3 bases and the J gene lost 7 bases, with 17 bases spanning the gap. Looked up from germline, CDR1 is SGDLS and CDR2 is YYNGEE. This CDR3 region has 14 residues. The CDR3 nucleotides are TGTGCCAGCAGCGCCGGGACCCCAAGGGATGAGCAGTACTTC. Translation: CASSAGTPRDEQYF.

This clonotype is labeled large (0.1 to 1%). The chain employs TRBV29-1 and TRBJ2-1, with D hard to call. Germline V lookup: CDR1 SQVTM, CDR2 ANQGSEA. CDR3 length equals 11 residues. The germline V and J ends were trimmed by 4 bases and 6 bases, with 7 bases remaining between them. The CDR3 reads CSVVSLNEQFF. The CDR3 nucleotides read TGCAGCGTTGTATCCCTCAATGAGCAGTTCTTC.

Of note for this clonotype: Just one base apart from a much larger clone, this may be a read error. The genes are TRBV29-1 and TRBJ2-7; D gene uncertain. CDR1 SQVTM and CDR2 ANQGSEA come from the germline V gene. This CDR3 spans 15 amino acids. CDR3 coding DNA: TGCAGCGTTGAGGGGTCAGACCTACAAACCTACGAGCGGTACTTC. This encodes CSVEGSDLQTYERYF.

This clonotype is medium-sized (0.01 to 0.1%) within its sample. The gene calls are TRBV2 and TRBJ2-3, with D maybe TRBD2 (5 bases). This CDR3 is 14 amino acids long. Germline lookup yields CDR1 SNHLY and CDR2 FYNNEI. Trimming stripped 6 bases from V and 4 bases from J, with 14 bases between. CDR3 amino acids: CASRDGERSDTQYF. CDR3 nucleotides: TGTGCCAGCAGGGACGGGGAGAGGTCAGATACGCAGTATTTT.

This clonotype has a handful of counts. CDR3 amino acids: CASSLTGGGQYF. CDR3 bases: TGTGCCAGCAGCCTAACCGGGGGCGGGCAGTACTTC. The chain joins TRBV9 to TRBJ2-7, with D perhaps being TRBD1 or TRBD2 (6 bases each). CDR3 length: 12 amino acids. Trimming removed 4 bases from V and 9 bases from J, with 14 bases in between. The germline V gene encodes CDR1 SGDLS and CDR2 YYNGEE.

By its share, this clonotype is medium-sized. V usage is TRBV20-1 and J usage is TRBJ2-7; D remains ambiguous. CDR1 and CDR2 (germline): DFQATT, SNEGSKA (reference sequence). The length of the CDR3 is 16 residues. V lost 0 bases and J 2 bases, leaving 17 bases between the germline ends. In nucleotides, the CDR3 is TGCAGTGCTAGAGACCGCCAAATGAGCTTTCCCTACGAGCAGTACTTC. This sequence encodes CSARDRQMSFPYEQYF.

This clonotype is large within its sample. In nucleotides, the CDR3 is TGTGCCAGCAGCTTGGGACTAGCGGAGGGCTCCTACGAGCAGTACTTC. It is translated as CASSLGLAEGSYEQYF. This chain connects TRBV2 to TRBJ2-7; the match to TRBD2 covers 11 bases. Unmatched junction bases numbered 7, after V lost 6 bases and J lost 0 bases. Germline V gene sequence: CDR1 SNHLY, CDR2 FYNNEI. This CDR3 is built from 16 residues.

This clonotype is labeled as medium-sized. The J gene is TRBJ2-1, the V gene TRBV27; D uncertain. V dropped 3 bases and J dropped 9 bases, with 6 bases sitting between them. The germline CDR1 and CDR2 sequences are MNHEY and SMNVEV (reference sequence). This CDR3 comprises 11 residues. The CDR3 sequence: CASSFRTEQFF. DNA of the CDR3: TGTGCCAGCAGTTTCCGAACTGAGCAGTTCTTC.

This clonotype ranks as large. The rearrangement joins TRBV4-2 to TRBJ2-2, with 9 bases aligning to TRBD1. The CDR3 sequence is 16 residues long. Germline trimming cut 3 bases from V and 3 bases from J; bases unmatched to any gene: 5. The germline gives CDR1 LGHNA, CDR2 YNFKEQ. The CDR3 loop is CASSHRQGDDTGELFF. The CDR3 DNA follows: TGTGCCAGCAGCCATCGACAGGGGGACGACACCGGGGAGCTGTTTTTT.

Relative to its sample, this clonotype is large. This rearrangement joins TRBV2 to TRBJ2-3; D call uncertain. In germline, CDR1 is SNHLY, CDR2 FYNNEI. This CDR3 is 12 amino acids long. V was cut by 5 bases and J by 4 bases, with 7 bases left in between. The CDR3 DNA reads TGTGCCAGCAGTTTCCAGTCAGATACGCAGTATTTT. Amino acid sequence: CASSFQSDTQYF.

By frequency in the sample, this clonotype is large. The chain has TRBV12-3 or TRBV12-4 and TRBJ2-5, with a possible D match to TRBD2 (6 bases). CDR3 length equals 15 residues. V was pared by 1 base and J by 5 bases, with 14 bases between. The CDR3: CASSLEISRGETQYF. The CDR3 coding sequence is TGTGCCAGCAGTTTAGAGATTAGCCGGGGGGAGACCCAGTACTTC.

This clonotype rates as medium-sized. This chain uses TRBV2 with TRBJ1-2; D is perhaps TRBD1 (5 bases). CDR3 length: 12 amino acids. Trimming pared 6 bases from V and 7 bases from J, leaving 12 bases between. Germline loops: CDR1 SNHLY, CDR2 FYNNEI. The CDR3 DNA is TGTGCCAGCAGGGTTGACAGTTTTGGCTACACCTTC. It is translated as CASRVDSFGYTF.

This clonotype is termed large. The genes are TRBV4-3 and TRBJ2-7, with D tentatively TRBD1 or TRBD2 (5 bases each). V was cut by 0 bases and J by 0 bases, with 6 bases left in between. This CDR3 is 14 amino acids long. CDR1 is LGHNA and CDR2 is YSLEER in the germline V gene. CDR3 region: CASSQDGGSYEQYF. As DNA, the CDR3 is TGCGCCAGCAGCCAAGATGGGGGCTCCTACGAGCAGTACTTC.

This clonotype is medium-sized (0.01 to 0.1%) in the sample. This chain joins TRBV12-3 or TRBV12-4 and TRBJ2-3; a possible D gene is TRBD2 (5 bases). Trimming removed 4 bases at V and 2 bases at J, with 16 bases between. CDR3 length equals 16 residues. CDR3 loop: CASSSTHLRVTDTQYF. Written as DNA, the CDR3 is TGTGCCAGCAGTTCGACGCACCTGAGGGTCACAGATACGCAGTATTTT.

By share, this clonotype ranks as large. This chain joins TRBV19 and TRBJ2-1; D call uncertain. The germline CDR1 and CDR2 sequences are LNHDA and SQIVND (reference sequence). V shed 9 bases and J shed 4 bases, with 10 bases lying between them. The CDR3 totals 12 residues. CDR3 protein: CASNPGYNEQFF. The CDR3 bases are TGTGCCAGCAACCCCGGGTACAATGAGCAGTTCTTC.

Judged by abundance, this clonotype is large. This rearrangement joins TRBV28 to TRBJ2-7, with D unresolved. Germline CDR1 reads MDHEN; CDR2 reads SYDVKM. Trimming shortened V by 2 bases and J by 2 bases, and 13 bases separated the two germline ends. This CDR3 has 15 amino acids. The CDR3 sequence: CASSLHGSLAYEQYF. CDR3 nucleotide sequence: TGTGCCAGCAGTTTACATGGCAGCCTGGCCTACGAGCAGTACTTC.

The V call is TRBV14, the J call TRBJ2-7, with 9 bases aligning to TRBD1. This CDR3 is 17 amino acids long. Per germline, CDR1 SGHDN and CDR2 FVKESK. Unmatched junction bases numbered 8, after V lost 0 bases and J lost 2 bases. The DNA of the CDR3 is TGTGCCAGCAGCCAAGATTATCGGACAGGGGTCCCCTACGAGCAGTACTTC. It specifies CASSQDYRTGVPYEQYF.